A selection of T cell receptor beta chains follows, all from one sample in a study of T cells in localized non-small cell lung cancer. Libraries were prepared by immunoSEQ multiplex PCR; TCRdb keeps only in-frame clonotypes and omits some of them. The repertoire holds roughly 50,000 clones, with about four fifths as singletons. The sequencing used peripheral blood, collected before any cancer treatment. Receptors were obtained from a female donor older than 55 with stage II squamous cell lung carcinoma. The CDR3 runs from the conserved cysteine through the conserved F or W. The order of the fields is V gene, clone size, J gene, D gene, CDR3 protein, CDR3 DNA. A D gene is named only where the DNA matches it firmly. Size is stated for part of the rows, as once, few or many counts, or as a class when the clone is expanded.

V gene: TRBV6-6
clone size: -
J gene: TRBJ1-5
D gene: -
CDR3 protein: CASSYNGERSNQPQHF
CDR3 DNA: TGTGCCAGCAGTTATAATGGGGAACGTAGCAATCAGCCCCAGCATTTT

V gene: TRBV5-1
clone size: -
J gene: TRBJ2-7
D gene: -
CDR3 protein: CASSLDGSSYEQYF
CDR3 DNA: TGCGCCAGCAGCTTGGACGGAAGCTCCTACGAGCAGTACTTC

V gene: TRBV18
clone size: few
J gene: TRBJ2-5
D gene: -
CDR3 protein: CASSTDSPAGETQYF
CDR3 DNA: TGTGCCAGCTCAACGGACAGCCCGGCCGGAGAGACCCAGTACTTC

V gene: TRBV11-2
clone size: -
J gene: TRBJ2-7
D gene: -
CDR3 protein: CASSFGPFQGHEQYF
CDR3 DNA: TGTGCCAGCAGCTTCGGACCCTTTCAGGGGCACGAGCAGTACTTC

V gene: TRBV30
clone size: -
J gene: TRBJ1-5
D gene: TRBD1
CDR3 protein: CAWSARQGAGSNQPQHF
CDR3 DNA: TGTGCCTGGAGTGCTCGACAGGGGGCAGGTAGCAATCAGCCCCAGCATTTT

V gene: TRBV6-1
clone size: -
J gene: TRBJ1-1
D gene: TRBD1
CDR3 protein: CASSLGQTTEAFF
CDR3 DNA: TGTGCCAGCAGTCTGGGACAGACAACTGAAGCTTTCTTT

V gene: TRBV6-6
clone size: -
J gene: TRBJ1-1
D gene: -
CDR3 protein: CASSRARVGTEAFF
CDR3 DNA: TGTGCCAGCAGCCGGGCACGGGTGGGGACTGAAGCTTTCTTT

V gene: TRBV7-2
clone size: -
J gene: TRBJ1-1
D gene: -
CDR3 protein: CASSSDSNTEAFF
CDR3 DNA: TGTGCCAGCAGCTCCGACAGTAACACTGAAGCTTTCTTT

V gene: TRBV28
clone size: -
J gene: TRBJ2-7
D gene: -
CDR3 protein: CASSLPQGRQYF
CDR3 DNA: TGTGCCAGCAGTTTGCCTCAGGGGAGGCAGTACTTC

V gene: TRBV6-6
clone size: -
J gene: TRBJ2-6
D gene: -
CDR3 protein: CASLGSGANVLTF
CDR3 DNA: TGTGCCAGCCTGGGGTCTGGGGCCAACGTCCTGACTTTC

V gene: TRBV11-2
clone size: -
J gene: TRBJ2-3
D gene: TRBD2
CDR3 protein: CASSPLGGTGRGDTQYF
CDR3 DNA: TGTGCCAGCAGCCCCTTAGGCGGAACGGGGAGGGGAGATACGCAGTATTTT

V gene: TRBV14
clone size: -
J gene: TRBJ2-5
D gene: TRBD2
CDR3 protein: CASSLRDGGGKETQYF
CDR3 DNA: TGTGCCAGCAGCCTTCGGGACGGCGGGGGTAAAGAGACCCAGTACTTC

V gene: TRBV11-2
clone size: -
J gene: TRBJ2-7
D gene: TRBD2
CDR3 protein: CASSSRLAGGHEQYF
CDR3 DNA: TGTGCCAGCAGCTCCAGGCTAGCGGGGGGTCACGAGCAGTACTTC

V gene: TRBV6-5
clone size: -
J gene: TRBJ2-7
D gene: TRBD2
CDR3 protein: CASSYRVAGGYEQYF
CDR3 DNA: TGTGCCAGCAGTTATCGGGTAGCGGGGGGCTACGAGCAGTACTTC

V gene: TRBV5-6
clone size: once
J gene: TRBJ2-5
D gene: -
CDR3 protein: CASSLLSGRGTQETQYF
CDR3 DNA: TGTGCCAGCAGTCTACTCTCGGGCAGGGGAACCCAAGAGACCCAGTACTTC